The T cell receptor (beta chain) described here comes from a study of T-cell reconstitution after alpha-beta-depleted transplantation in children. This clonotype appeared many times. Its antigen remains unknown. Unique molecular identifiers were incorporated when the TCRbeta library was constructed. TCRdb processed the PCR reads anew with MiXCR; each CDR3 protein has one entry. The sample lists about 460,000 distinct CDR3 sequences, roughly 11% occurring once. Study-wide findings and caveats: T cells produced anew were the main source of T-cell counts and diversity one year after transplant. Two months or so post-transplant, alpha-beta T cells reportedly derived from several hundred expanded graft clones. In some patients, recipient T cells and intrathymic progenitors surviving conditioning explained high day-60 diversity.

Sequencing used PBMCs, mostly from graft donor cells, obtained 180 days after TCRalphabeta/CD19-depleted stem cell transplant. The receptor's source is a female patient aged 2-15 years who had a stem cell transplant for aplastic anemia, so the T cells may come from the graft donor.

The CDR3 reads CASSLTGQAMYEQYV. The CDR3 coding sequence is TGCGCCAGCAGCTTGACGGGCCAAGCTATGTACGAGCAGTACGTC. V usage is TRBV5-1 and J usage is TRBJ2-7; unclear D gene. Germline CDR1 reads SGHRS; CDR2 reads YFSETQ. Between the trimmed V and J ends, which lost 1 base and 4 bases, there was a span of 15 bases. This CDR3 has 15 residues.